This section outlines one T cell receptor beta chain sequence together with its context. Its antigen remains unidentified. No per-base quality is available; no much larger clone lies one base away. The CDR3, cysteine through phenylalanine, is 15 amino acids long. Only CDR3 DNA remains: 45 bases, in frame from the first base. The junction shows trimming of 4 bases on V and 3 bases on J, plus 15 bases between the germline ends. Sequences LGHNT (CDR1) and FRNRAP (CDR2) are obtained from the germline V gene. The data stem from a study of blood T cell repertoires in COVID-19 (dated by TCRdb to the early 2020s). As for the study more broadly: Samples from collaborators originated in the United States, Italy and Spain and spanned both the acute and convalescent phases of COVID-19. The prospective study material was composed of cDNA or gDNA derived from T cells, B-cell-depleted T cells, or PBMCs. Deeply sampled blood TCRbeta repertoires from subjects exposed to, actively infected with, or recovered from COVID-19 were included in the dataset. The repertoires were released in a freely available public database intended as a resource for research on the immune response to SARS-CoV-2. The samples were drawn from the first 160 participants of the ongoing ImmuneRACE study and from 1,254 subjects provided by 6 global collaborators. A de-identified subject ID, COVID-19 status, age in years and sex were almost always included in the sample metadata. HLA class I and class II types, where available, came from metadata supplied by the sample provider rather than from assay-based typing.

Broad study findings and their caveats: The quantity of clinical and demographic metadata differed by source and by participant and was supplied without curation.

A second Seattle source provided samples from volunteer blood donors who had recovered from COVID-19. The collaborating institutions used their own protocols to collect whole blood in K2EDTA tubes. For TCRbeta analysis, collaborators shipped samples in one of three forms: frozen whole blood, isolated PBMCs, or DNA extracted from either of those sample types. TCRbeta CDR3 regions were amplified from genomic DNA by means of the immunoSEQ Assay, a bias-controlled multiplex PCR. For the original study's pipeline: Nucleated cell counts per sample were estimated from amplification of reference gene primers within the assay. To quantify the absolute abundance of each unique TCRbeta CDR3 rearrangement, sequence reads were collapsed and filtered. For each sample, productive Simpson clonality was calculated by taking the square root of Simpson's diversity index across productive rearrangements. Drawn from immuneACCESS, this table holds only the in-frame rearrangements with V and J called that TCRdb kept. Clones are partly lost; checked studies trace under half to an unresolved V gene and leave the rest unexplained. V and J calls and clone size come straight from that table; D and trimming were deduced from the DNA. The sample data list some 290,000 clones, and about 90% of these were observed just once. The ten largest clones take up roughly 2.2% of the sample.

Recombination linked TRBV12-5 to TRBJ1-1; the D gene is perhaps TRBD1, from 5 matching bases. The specimen was peripheral blood. The sequence derives from a woman aged 45-65 years who had recovered from COVID-19. The CDR3 has the sequence CASGSSGGRDTEAFF. The DNA reads as follows: TGTGCTAGTGGTTCCTCGGGGGGTAGGGACACTGAAGCTTTCTTT.